This T cell receptor (beta chain) was captured by sequencing in a study of control samples from healthy donors and cancer patients. TCRdb's copy holds only in-frame clones and misses some; the assay was immunoSEQ multiplex PCR. The sample records approximately 150,000 clones, around 90% being singletons. Losses at the gene ends were 4 bases for V and 2 bases for J; bases not matched to a gene: 14. This CDR3 has 17 amino acids. In germline, CDR1 is KGHSH, CDR2 LQKENI. Sequencing was carried out using blood. The chain employs TRBV18 and TRBJ2-7; the match to TRBD2 covers 7 bases. This TCR was recovered from a woman between 25 and 40 years old in good health. In DNA, the CDR3 is TGTGCCAGCTCACGGCTAGCGGTTCCTCCAACGGCCTACGAGCAGTACTTC. This gives the protein CASSRLAVPPTAYEQYF.